A single sample is the source of the 9 T cell receptor beta chains below, sequenced in a study of cytomegalovirus exposure and HLA in healthy donors. Method: immunoSEQ multiplex PCR; TCRdb's copy keeps in-frame clones and lacks some. The repertoire holds around 150,000 clones, with approximately 91% as singletons. Sequenced sample: PBMCs. The receptor set was obtained from a woman aged 18-35 years in good health and CMV-seropositive.

This chain links TRBV28 with TRBJ2-4; TRBD2 aligns across 7 bases. This CDR3 comprises 11 residues. The germline CDR1 and CDR2 sequences are MDHEN and SYDVKM. V trimming: 7 bases; J trimming: 15 bases; junction bases outside the gene matches: 9. CDR3 coding DNA: TGTGCCAGCACCACGGCGGGAGTCAGGTACTTC. Translated: CASTTAGVRYF.

This chain uses TRBV5-4 with TRBJ2-2; 10 nucleotides match TRBD2. Germline values: CDR1 SGHNT, CDR2 YYREEE (reference sequence). J was trimmed by 6 bases and V by 0 bases; bases with no gene match: 8. The CDR3 has 17 amino acids. CDR3 in amino acids: CASSLAGLAGAAGELFF. As DNA, the CDR3 is TGTGCCAGCAGCTTGGCGGGGCTAGCGGGAGCGGCCGGGGAGCTGTTTTTT.

The V and J genes are TRBV2 and TRBJ2-7; 7 positions match TRBD2. The CDR3 runs to 15 residues. Germline loops: CDR1 SNHLY, CDR2 FYNNEI. V lost 7 bases to trimming and J lost 4 bases; unmatched junction nucleotides: 13. CDR3 in amino acids: CASNRDALAVYEQYF. DNA of the CDR3: TGTGCCAGCAATCGGGACGCCCTAGCGGTGTACGAGCAGTACTTC.

J is TRBJ2-3 and V is TRBV4-1, with 9 bases aligning to TRBD1. This CDR3 has 14 amino acids. With 6 bases clipped from V and 3 bases from J, the junction kept 4 bases outside the gene matches. Germline-derived CDR1 and CDR2 are MGHRA and YSYEKL. The CDR3 DNA reads TGCGCCAGCAGTAATGACAGGGGGACAGATACGCAGTATTTT. Its protein is CASSNDRGTDTQYF.

The chain carries TRBV7-2 and TRBJ2-2, with 12 bases that match TRBD2. The V segment lost 0 bases and the J segment 5 bases; nucleotides outside the gene matches: 4. Germline values: CDR1 SGHTA, CDR2 FQGNSA. This CDR3 contains 17 residues. CDR3 DNA: TGTGCCAGCAGCTTAGCGAGACTAGCGGGAGTAACCGGGGAGCTGTTTTTT. Its translation is CASSLARLAGVTGELFF.

The chain couples TRBV6-1 to TRBJ1-3, with D possibly being TRBD1 (5 bases). This CDR3 region has 15 residues. Trimming took 0 bases from V and 2 from J, leaving 8 bases between them. From germline, CDR1 is MNHNS and CDR2 SASEGT. CDR3 region: CASSEAGRAGNTIYF. CDR3 DNA: TGTGCCAGCAGTGAAGCTGGCAGGGCTGGAAACACCATATATTTT.

The chain recombines TRBV29-1 with TRBJ2-3; D is possibly TRBD1 (5 bases). CDR1 is SQVTM, CDR2 ANQGSEA, per germline. The CDR3 is 15 residues long. Trimming removed 2 bases from V and 1 base from J, with 13 bases in between. The CDR3 loop reads CSVEKGAPGTDTQYF. CDR3 in DNA: TGCAGCGTTGAAAAAGGGGCGCCGGGCACAGATACGCAGTATTTT.

Regarding this clone: One junction end does not reproduce the germline sequence, and a read error may be involved. The chain links TRBV2 to TRBJ2-7; 10 bases are a match to TRBD2. CDR3 length: 12 amino acids. Germline V gives CDR1 SNHLY, CDR2 FYNNEI. The CDR3 here is CASTPGSGGLDF. CDR3 DNA sequence: TGTGCCAGCACCCCCGGTAGCGGGGGGCTGGACTTC.

This chain connects TRBV5-4 to TRBJ2-3, with TRBD2 matching over 9 bases. This CDR3 contains 15 residues. Germline-derived CDR1 and CDR2 are SGHNT and YYREEE (reference sequence). J was trimmed by 4 bases and V by 0 bases; bases with no gene match: 3. CDR3 sequence (DNA): TGTGCCAGCAGCTTGGGCGGGGGGGTGGCAGATACGCAGTATTTT. Its translation: CASSLGGGVADTQYF. Full variable domain (missing parts from reference TRBV5-4 and TRBJ2-3): ETGVTQSPTHLIKTRGQQVTLRCSSQSGHNTVSWYQQALGQGPQFIFQYYREEENGRGNFPPRFSGLQFPNYSSELNVNALELDDSALYLCASSLGGGVADTQYFGPGTRLTVL.